This TCR beta chain was captured by sequencing in a study of identical twins. Study findings and constraints: Cord blood beta clonotypes that were abundant carried fewer insertions, and memory repertoires showed no such trend. Cross-sectional statistics underpinned the conclusions; the same donors were not followed. Twins shared beta out-of-frame sequences in excess, but this excess was weaker.

This clonotype was seen a few times. Its specificity is unknown. Addition of a universal primer site occurred through template switching, and cDNA carried unique molecular identifiers. TCRdb ran MiXCR on the 5' RACE reads and lists one entry per CDR3 protein. The sample lists around 220,000 distinct CDR3 sequences; over 13% were seen once. CDR1 is KGHSH, CDR2 LQKENI, per germline. The CDR3 is made up of 14 amino acids. Trimming left V 2 bases short and J 5 bases short, with 13 bases between. The sequenced material came from memory (CD45RO+) T cells sorted from blood. This chain joins TRBV18 and TRBJ2-7, with a weak D call TRBD1 (6 bases). The receptor comes from a woman under 30 in good health. This CDR3 is CASSPDRQSNEQYF. The CDR3 bases are TGTGCCAGCTCACCAGACAGGCAAAGCAACGAGCAGTACTTC.